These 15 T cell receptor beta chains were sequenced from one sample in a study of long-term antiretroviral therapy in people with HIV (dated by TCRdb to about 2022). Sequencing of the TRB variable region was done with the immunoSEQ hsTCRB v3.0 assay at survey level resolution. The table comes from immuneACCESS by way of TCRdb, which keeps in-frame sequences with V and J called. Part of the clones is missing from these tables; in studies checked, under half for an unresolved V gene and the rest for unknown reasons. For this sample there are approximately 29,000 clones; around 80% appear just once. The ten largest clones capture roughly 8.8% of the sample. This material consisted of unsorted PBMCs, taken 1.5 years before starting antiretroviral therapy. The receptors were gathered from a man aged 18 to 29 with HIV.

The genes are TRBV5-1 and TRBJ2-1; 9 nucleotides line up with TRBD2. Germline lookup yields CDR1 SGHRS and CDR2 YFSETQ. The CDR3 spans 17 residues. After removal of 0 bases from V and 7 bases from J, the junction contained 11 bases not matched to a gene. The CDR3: CASSLAGLAGAWNEQFF. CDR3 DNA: TGCGCCAGCAGCTTGGCCGGGTTAGCGGGAGCCTGGAATGAGCAGTTCTTC.

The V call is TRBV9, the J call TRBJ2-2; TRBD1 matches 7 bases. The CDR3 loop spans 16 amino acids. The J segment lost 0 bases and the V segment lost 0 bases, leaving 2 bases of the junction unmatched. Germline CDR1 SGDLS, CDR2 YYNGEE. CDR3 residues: CASSVGDSPNTGELFF. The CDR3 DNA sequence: TGTGCCAGCAGCGTAGGGGACAGCCCGAACACCGGGGAGCTGTTTTTT. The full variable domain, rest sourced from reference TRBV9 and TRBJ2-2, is DSGVTQTPKHLITATGQRVTLRCSPRSGDLSVYWYQQSLDQGLQFLIQYYNGEERAKGNILERFSAQQFPDLHSELNLSSLELGDSALYFCASSVGDSPNTGELFFGEGSRLTVL.

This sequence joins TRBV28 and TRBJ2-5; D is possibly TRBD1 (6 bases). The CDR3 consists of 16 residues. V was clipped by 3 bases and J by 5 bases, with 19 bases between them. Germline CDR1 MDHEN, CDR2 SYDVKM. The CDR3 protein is CASSFRGVGMGETQYF. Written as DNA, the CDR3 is TGTGCCAGCAGTTTCAGGGGCGTCGGGATGGGGGAGACCCAGTACTTC. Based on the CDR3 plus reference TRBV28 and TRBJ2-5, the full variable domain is DVKVTQSSRYLVKRTGEKVFLECVQDMDHENMFWYRQDPGLGLRLIYFSYDVKMKEKGDIPEGYSVSREKKERFSLILESASTNQTSMYLCASSFRGVGMGETQYFGPGTRLLVL.

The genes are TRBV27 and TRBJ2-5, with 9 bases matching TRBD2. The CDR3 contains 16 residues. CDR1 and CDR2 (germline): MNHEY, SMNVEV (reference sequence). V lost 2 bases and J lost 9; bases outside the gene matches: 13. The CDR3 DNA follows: TGTGCCAGCAGTTTACTCTTCGAGCGGGGGGCCATGGCCCAGTACTTC. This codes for CASSLLFERGAMAQYF.

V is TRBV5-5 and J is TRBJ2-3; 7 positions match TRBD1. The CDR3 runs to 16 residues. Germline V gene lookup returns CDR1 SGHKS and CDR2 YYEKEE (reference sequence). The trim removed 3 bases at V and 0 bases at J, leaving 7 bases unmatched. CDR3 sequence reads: CASSWSRGLSTDTQYF. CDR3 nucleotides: TGTGCCAGCAGCTGGTCGAGGGGGCTTAGCACAGATACGCAGTATTTT.

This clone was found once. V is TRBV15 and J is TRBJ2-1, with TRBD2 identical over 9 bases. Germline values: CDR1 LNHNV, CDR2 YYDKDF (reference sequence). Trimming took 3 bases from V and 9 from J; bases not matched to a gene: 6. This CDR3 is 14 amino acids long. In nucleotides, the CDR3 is TGTGCCACCAGCAGGGGACTAGCCCTAGCTGAGCAGTTCTTC. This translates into CATSRGLALAEQFF.

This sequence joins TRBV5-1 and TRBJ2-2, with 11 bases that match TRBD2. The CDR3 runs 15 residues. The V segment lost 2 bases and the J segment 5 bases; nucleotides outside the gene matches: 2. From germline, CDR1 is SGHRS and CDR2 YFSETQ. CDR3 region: CASSFSGRGTGELFF. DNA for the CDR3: TGCGCCAGCAGCTTTAGCGGGAGGGGTACCGGGGAGCTGTTTTTT.

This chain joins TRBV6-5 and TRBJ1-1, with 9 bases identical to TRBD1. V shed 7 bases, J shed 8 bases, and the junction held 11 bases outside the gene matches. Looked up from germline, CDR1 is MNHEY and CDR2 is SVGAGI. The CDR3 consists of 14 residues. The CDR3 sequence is CASKTGGRFAEAFF. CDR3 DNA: TGTGCCAGCAAGACAGGGGGTCGCTTCGCCGAAGCTTTCTTT.

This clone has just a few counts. The CDR3 coding sequence is TGTGCCAGCAGCCCCGGACCAAACACCGGGGAGCTGTTTTTT. This gives the protein CASSPGPNTGELFF. The chain recombines TRBV5-5 with TRBJ2-2, with D unresolved. This CDR3 is 14 amino acids long. CDR1 SGHKS and CDR2 YYEKEE come from the germline V gene (reference sequence). V gave up 4 bases and J gave up 2 bases, with 9 bases separating them. Together with reference TRBV5-5 and TRBJ2-2, the CDR3 gives the full variable domain: DAGVTQSPTHLIKTRGQQVTLRCSPISGHKSVSWYQQVLGQGPQFIFQYYEKEERGRGNFPDRFSARQFPNYSSELNVNALLLGDSALYLCASSPGPNTGELFFGEGSRLTVL.

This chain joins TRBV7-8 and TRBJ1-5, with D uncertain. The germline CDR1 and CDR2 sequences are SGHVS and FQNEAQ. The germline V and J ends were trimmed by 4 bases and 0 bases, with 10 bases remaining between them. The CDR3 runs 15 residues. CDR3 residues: CASSSELISNQPQHF. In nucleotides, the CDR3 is TGTGCCAGCAGCTCTGAGTTGATTAGCAATCAGCCCCAGCATTTT.

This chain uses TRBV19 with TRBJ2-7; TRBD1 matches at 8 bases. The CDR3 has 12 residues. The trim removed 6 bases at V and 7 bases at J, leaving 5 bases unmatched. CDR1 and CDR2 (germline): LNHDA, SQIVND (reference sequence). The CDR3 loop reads CASRTGEKEQYF. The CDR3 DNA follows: TGTGCCAGTAGGACAGGGGAGAAGGAGCAGTACTTC.

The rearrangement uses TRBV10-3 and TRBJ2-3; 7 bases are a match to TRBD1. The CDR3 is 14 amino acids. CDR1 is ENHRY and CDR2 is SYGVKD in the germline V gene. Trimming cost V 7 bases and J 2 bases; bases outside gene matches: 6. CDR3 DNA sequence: TGTGCCATCATGGGGGACAGCCACACAGATACGCAGTATTTT. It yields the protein CAIMGDSHTDTQYF.

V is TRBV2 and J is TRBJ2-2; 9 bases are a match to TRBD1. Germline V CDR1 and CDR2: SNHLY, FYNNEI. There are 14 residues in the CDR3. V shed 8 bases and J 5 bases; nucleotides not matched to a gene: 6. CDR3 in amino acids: CASGIQGATGELFF. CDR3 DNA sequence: TGTGCCAGCGGGATACAGGGGGCAACCGGGGAGCTGTTTTTT.

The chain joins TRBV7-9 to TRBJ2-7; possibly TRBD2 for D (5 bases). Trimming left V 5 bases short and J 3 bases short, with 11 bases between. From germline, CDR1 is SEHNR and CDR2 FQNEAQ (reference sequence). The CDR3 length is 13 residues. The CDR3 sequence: CASSVPGNYEQYF. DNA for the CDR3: TGTGCCAGCAGCGTACCGGGGAACTACGAGCAGTACTTC. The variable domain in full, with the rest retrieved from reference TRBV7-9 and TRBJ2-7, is DTGVSQNPRHKITKRGQNVTFRCDPISEHNRLYWYRQTLGQGPEFLTYFQNEAQLEKSRLLSDRFSAERPKGSFSTLEIQRTEQGDSAMYLCASSVPGNYEQYFGPGTRLTVT.

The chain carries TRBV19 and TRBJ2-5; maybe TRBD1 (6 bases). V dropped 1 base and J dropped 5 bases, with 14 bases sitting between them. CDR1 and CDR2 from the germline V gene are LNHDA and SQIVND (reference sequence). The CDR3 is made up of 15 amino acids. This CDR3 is CASSIATGTWETQYF. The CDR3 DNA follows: TGTGCCAGTAGTATAGCGACCGGGACATGGGAGACCCAGTACTTC.